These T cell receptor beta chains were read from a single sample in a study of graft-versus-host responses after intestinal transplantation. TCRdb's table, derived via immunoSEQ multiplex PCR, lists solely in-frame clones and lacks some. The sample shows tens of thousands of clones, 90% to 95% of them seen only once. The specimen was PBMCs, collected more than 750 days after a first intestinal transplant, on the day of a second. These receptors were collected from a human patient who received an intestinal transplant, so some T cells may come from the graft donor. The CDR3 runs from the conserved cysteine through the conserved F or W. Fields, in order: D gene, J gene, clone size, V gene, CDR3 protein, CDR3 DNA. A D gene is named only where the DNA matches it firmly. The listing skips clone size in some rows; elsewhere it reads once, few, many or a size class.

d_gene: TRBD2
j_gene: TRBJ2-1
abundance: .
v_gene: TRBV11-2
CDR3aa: CASSSGLEGYNEQFF
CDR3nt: TGTGCCAGCAGCTCCGGACTAGAGGGGTACAATGAGCAGTTCTTC

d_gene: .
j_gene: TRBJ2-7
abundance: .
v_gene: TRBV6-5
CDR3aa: CASSEASTYEQYF
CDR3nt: TGTGCCAGCAGTGAGGCATCTACCTACGAGCAGTACTTC

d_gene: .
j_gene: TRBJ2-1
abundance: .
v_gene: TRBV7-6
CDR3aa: CASSLDRGDEQFF
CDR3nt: TGTGCCAGCAGCTTAGATAGGGGGGATGAGCAGTTCTTC

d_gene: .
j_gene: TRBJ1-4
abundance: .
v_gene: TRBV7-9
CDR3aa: CASSPGKLFF
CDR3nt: TGTGCCAGCAGCCCGGGAAAACTGTTTTTT

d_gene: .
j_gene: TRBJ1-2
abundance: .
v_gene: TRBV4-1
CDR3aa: CASSQDAGLEAHYGYTF
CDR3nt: TGCGCCAGCAGCCAAGATGCAGGGTTGGAAGCTCACTATGGCTACACCTTC

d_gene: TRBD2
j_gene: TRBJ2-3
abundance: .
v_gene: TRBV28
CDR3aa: CASSFGGGHSDTQYF
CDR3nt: TGTGCCAGCAGTTTTGGGGGAGGGCATTCAGATACGCAGTATTTT

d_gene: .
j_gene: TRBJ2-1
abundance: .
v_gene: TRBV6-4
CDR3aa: CASSDSMAGAYNEQFF
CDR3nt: TGTGCCAGCAGTGACTCGATGGCAGGGGCGTACAATGAGCAGTTCTTC

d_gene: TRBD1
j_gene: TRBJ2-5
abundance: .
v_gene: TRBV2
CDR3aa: CASSVDREETQYF
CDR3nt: TGTGCCAGCAGTGTGGACAGGGAAGAGACCCAGTACTTC

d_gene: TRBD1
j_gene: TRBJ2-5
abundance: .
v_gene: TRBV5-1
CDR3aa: CASSLTGGETQYF
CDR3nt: TGCGCCAGCAGCTTGACAGGGGGGGAGACCCAGTACTTC

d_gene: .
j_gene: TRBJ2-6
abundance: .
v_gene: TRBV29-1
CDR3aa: CSISHSGANVLTF
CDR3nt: TGCAGCATCTCCCACTCTGGGGCCAACGTCCTGACTTTC

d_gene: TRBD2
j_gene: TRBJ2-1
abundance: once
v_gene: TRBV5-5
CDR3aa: CASRSGLARSNEQFF
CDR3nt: TGTGCCAGCAGATCCGGACTAGCGAGAAGTAATGAGCAGTTCTTC

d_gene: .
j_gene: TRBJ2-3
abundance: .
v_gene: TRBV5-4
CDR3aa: CASSPGTDTQYF
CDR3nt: TGTGCCAGCAGCCCCGGCACAGATACGCAGTATTTT

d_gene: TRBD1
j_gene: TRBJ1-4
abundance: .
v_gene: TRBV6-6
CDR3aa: CASNQEGRGPEKLFF
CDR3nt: TGTGCCAGCAACCAAGAGGGCAGGGGGCCTGAAAAACTGTTTTTT

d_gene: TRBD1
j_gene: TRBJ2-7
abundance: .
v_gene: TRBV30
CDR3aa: CAQNRGFDEQYF
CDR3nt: TGTGCCCAAAACAGGGGGTTCGACGAGCAGTACTTC

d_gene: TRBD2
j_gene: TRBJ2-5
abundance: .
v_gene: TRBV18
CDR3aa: CASSPIAGIQETQYF
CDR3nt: TGTGCCAGCTCACCAATAGCGGGTATCCAAGAGACCCAGTACTTC

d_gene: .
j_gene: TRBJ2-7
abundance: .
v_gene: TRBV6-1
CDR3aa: CASSGTNPFYEQYF
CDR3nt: TGTGCCAGCAGTGGCACTAACCCCTTCTACGAGCAGTACTTC

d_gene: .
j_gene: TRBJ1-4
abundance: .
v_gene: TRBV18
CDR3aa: CASSPSGTNEKLFF
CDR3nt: TGTGCCAGCTCACCATCAGGGACTAATGAAAAACTGTTTTTT

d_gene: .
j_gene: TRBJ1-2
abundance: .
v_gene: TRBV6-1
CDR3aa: CASSLQGNYGYTF
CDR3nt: TGTGCCAGCAGCCTCCAGGGAAACTATGGCTACACCTTC

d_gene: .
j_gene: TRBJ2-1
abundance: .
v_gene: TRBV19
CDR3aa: CASSIGDLAYNEQFF
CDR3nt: TGTGCCAGTAGTATAGGCGACCTAGCATATAATGAGCAGTTCTTC

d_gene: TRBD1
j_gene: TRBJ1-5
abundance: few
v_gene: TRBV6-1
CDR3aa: CASSERDRSTQPQHF
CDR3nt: TGTGCCAGCAGTGAACGGGACAGGTCTACCCAGCCCCAGCATTTT

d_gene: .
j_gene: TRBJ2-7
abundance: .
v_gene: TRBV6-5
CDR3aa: CASSEALFVEQYF
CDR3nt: TGTGCCAGCAGTGAAGCGTTGTTTGTCGAGCAGTACTTC

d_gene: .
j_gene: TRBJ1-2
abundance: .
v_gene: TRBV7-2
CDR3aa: CASSLAAFGPGYGYTF
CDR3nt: TGTGCCAGCAGCTTAGCGGCGTTCGGGCCCGGCTATGGCTACACCTTC

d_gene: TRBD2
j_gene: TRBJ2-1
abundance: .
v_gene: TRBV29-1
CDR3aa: CSVELAGGNEQFF
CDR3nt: TGCAGCGTGGAACTAGCGGGTGGCAATGAGCAGTTCTTC

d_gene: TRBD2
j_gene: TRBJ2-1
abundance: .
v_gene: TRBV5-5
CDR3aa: CASSQDSGGANEQFF
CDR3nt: TGTGCCAGCAGCCAAGATAGCGGGGGGGCCAATGAGCAGTTCTTC

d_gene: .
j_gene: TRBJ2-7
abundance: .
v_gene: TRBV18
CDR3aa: CASSPPTAYEQYF
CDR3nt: TGTGCCAGCTCACCGCCGACAGCCTACGAGCAGTACTTC